This T cell receptor beta chain came from a study of T cells in localized non-small cell lung cancer. Whole-study findings and limits: Investigators sequenced only a single tumor region, leaving heterogeneity possible.

With respect to this clone: Its antigen is as yet unknown.

CDR1 SEHNR and CDR2 FQNEAQ come from the germline V gene (reference sequence). The CDR3 has 15 residues. The germline V and J ends were trimmed by 5 bases and 6 bases, with 17 bases remaining between them. Sequencing was performed with immunoSEQ multiplex PCR; in TCRdb, only in-frame clones are kept and a portion is missing. This table holds roughly 70,000 clones, about nine tenths found once. V is TRBV7-9 and J is TRBJ1-5; D gene unclear. The sequence derives from a male donor aged 60 or older with stage III squamous cell lung carcinoma. The material was peripheral blood, obtained before any cancer treatment. This chain's CDR3 is CASSPSGMISQPQHF. The CDR3 nucleotides read TGTGCCAGCAGCCCGAGTGGTATGATCAGTCAGCCCCAGCATTTT.